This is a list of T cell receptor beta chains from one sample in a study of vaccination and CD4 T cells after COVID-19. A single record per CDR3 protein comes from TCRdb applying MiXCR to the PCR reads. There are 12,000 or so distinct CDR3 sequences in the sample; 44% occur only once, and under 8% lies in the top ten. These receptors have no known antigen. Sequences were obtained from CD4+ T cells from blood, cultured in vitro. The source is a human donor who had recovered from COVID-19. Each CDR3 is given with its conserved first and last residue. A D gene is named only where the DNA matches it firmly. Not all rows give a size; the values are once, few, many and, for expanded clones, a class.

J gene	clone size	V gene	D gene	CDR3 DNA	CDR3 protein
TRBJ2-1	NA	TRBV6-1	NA	TGTGCCAGCACCCCTCGTCAGGGAGCTGAGCAGTTCTTC	CASTPRQGAEQFF
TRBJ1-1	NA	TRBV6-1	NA	TGTGCCAGCAGTGGGTATGATGGGAGGGGAACTGAAGCTTTCTTT	CASSGYDGRGTEAFF
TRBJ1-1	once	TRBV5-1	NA	TGCGCCAGCAGCTTCCGGACTCAAGCTTTCTTT	CASSFRTQAFF
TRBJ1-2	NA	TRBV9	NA	TGTGCCAGCAGCGTAGCTGGGCAGGTTAGGGATGGCTACACCTTC	CASSVAGQVRDGYTF
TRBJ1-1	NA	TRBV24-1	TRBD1	TGTGCCACCAGTGATGCGGGGACAGGCTCTAGGGACACTGAAGCTTTCTTT	CATSDAGTGSRDTEAFF
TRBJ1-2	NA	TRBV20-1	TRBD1	TGCAGTGCTAAAGCCCCAGCGGGTTCGGGACAGAATGGCTACACCTTC	CSAKAPAGSGQNGYTF
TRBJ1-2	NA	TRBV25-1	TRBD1	TGTGCCAGCAGTGAAAATCGAAAAGGGGACAGGTTATATGGCTACACCTTC	CASSENRKGDRLYGYTF
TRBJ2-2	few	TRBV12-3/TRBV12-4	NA	TGTGCCAGCAGTTTTAGACAGGTGGGGCCCGGGGAGCTGTTTTTT	CASSFRQVGPGELFF
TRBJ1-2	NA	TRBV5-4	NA	TGTGCCAGCAGCTTCAACAGGGAAAGGAATGGCTACACCTTC	CASSFNRERNGYTF
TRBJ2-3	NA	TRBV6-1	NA	TGTGTCAGCAATACAGGGAGCACAGATACGCAGTATTTT	CVSNTGSTDTQYF
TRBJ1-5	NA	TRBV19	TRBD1	TGTGCCAGTAGTATCAGAACAGGGGGCGCTTGGAATCAGCCCCAGCATTTT	CASSIRTGGAWNQPQHF
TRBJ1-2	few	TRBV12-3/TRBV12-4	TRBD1	TGTGCCAGCAGTAGACAGGGGAGGTCTGGCTACACCTTC	CASSRQGRSGYTF
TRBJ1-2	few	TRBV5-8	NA	TGTGCCAGCAGCTTGAGGGGCGCAAGCTATGGCTACACCTTC	CASSLRGASYGYTF
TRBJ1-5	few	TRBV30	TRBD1	TGTGCCTGGTCACGGGACAGGGGCAATCAGCCCCAGCATTTT	CAWSRDRGNQPQHF
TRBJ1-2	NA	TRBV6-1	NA	TGTGCCAGCAAGGGGGGACCTAACTATGGCTACACCTTC	CASKGGPNYGYTF
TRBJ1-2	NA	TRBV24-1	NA	TGTGCCACCAGTGATCCAAGCAGGCGGGACCCCTATGGCTACACCTTC	CATSDPSRRDPYGYTF
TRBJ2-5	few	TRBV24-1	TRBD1	TGTGCCACCAGTGATCGGACAGGGGTCCAAGAGACCCAGTACTTC	CATSDRTGVQETQYF
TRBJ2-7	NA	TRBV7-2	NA	TGTGCCAGCAGCTTATCAACAGGGATTACCTACGAGCAGTACTTC	CASSLSTGITYEQYF
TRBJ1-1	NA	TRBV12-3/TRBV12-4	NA	TGTGCCAGCACGGCCCAGGGCACTGAAGCTTTCTTT	CASTAQGTEAFF
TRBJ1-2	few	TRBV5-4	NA	TGTGCCAGCAGCTCGAACGACTATGGCTACACCTTC	CASSSNDYGYTF
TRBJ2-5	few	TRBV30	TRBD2	TGTGCCCGCGACGGGGATCTACTAGCGGGGGGCGGGGAGACCCAGTACTTC	CARDGDLLAGGGETQYF
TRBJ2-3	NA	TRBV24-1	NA	TGTGCCACCAGTGACAGGACATCTAGCACAGATACGCAGTATTTT	CATSDRTSSTDTQYF